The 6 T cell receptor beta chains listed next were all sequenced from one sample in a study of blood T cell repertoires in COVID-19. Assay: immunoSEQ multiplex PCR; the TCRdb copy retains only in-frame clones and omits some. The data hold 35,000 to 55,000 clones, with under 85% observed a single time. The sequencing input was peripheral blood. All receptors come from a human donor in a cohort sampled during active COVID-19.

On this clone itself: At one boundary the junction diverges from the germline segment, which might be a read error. The CDR3 sequence is CASSLLTPGVGETQYF. The CDR3, as DNA: TGTGCTAGCAGCTTACTAACCCCGGGGGTCGGGGAGACCCAGTACTTC. The chain carries TRBV7-7 and TRBJ2-5; D might be TRBD2 (6 bases). Per the germline V gene, CDR1 is SSHAT and CDR2 is FNYEAQ (reference sequence). This CDR3 has 16 amino acids.

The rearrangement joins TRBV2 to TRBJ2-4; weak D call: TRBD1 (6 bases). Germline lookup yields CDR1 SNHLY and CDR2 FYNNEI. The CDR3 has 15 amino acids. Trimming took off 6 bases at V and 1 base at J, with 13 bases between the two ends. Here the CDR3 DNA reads TGTGCCAGCAGCGCGACAGGACCTGCCAAAAACATTCAGTACTTC. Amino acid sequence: CASSATGPAKNIQYF.

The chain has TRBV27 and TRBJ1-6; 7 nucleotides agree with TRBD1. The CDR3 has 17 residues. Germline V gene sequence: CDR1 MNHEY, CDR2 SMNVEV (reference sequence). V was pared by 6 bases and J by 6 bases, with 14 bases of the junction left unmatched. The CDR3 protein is CASSRIQGGFFNSPLHF. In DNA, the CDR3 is TGTGCCAGCAGCCGAATCCAGGGGGGTTTTTTTAATTCACCCCTCCACTTT.

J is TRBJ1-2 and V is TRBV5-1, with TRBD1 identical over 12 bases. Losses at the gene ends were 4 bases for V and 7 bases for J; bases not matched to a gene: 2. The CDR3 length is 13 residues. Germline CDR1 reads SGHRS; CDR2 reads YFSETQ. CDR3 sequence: CASSPGQGAGYTF. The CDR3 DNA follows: TGCGCCAGCAGCCCGGGACAGGGGGCTGGCTACACCTTC.

CDR3 coding DNA: TGTGCCAGCACTACGGACAGGGGAGTTTACACCTTC. Residues: CASTTDRGVYTF. The chain combines TRBV2 with TRBJ1-2, with 9 bases that match TRBD1. The CDR3 loop spans 12 amino acids. Germline V CDR1 and CDR2: SNHLY, FYNNEI. Trimming took 7 bases from V and 11 from J; bases not matched to a gene: 8.

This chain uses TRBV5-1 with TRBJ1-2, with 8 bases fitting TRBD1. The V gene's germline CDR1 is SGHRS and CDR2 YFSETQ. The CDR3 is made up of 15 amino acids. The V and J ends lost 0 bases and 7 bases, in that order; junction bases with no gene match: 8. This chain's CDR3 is CASSLGQGALFGYTF. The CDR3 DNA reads TGCGCCAGCAGCTTGGGCCAGGGGGCGCTTTTTGGCTACACCTTC.